These 7 T cell receptor beta chains share one sample of origin, sequenced in a study of early T cells in non-severe SARS-CoV-2 infection. TCRdb reprocessed the 5' RACE reads via MiXCR and lists one record per CDR3 protein. This sample has some 40,000 distinct CDR3 sequences, with around 4% found just once. The sequenced sample was whole blood. The source of these receptors is an adult who was a healthcare worker with PCR-confirmed SARS-CoV-2 infection or an uninfected control (not recorded which).

This clonotype occurred a few times. CDR3 sequence: CASSPSGANTGELFF. Here the CDR3 DNA reads TGTGCCAGCTCACCTAGCGGGGCGAACACCGGGGAGCTGTTTTTT. The chain uses TRBV18 and TRBJ2-2, with 8 bases identical to TRBD2. This CDR3 is built from 15 residues. Germline V gene lookup returns CDR1 KGHSH and CDR2 LQKENI. Unmatched junction bases numbered 0, after V lost 3 bases and J lost 0 bases.

Ten or more counts support this clonotype. This chain joins TRBV7-6 and TRBJ2-1, with 12 bases matching TRBD2. Losses at the gene ends were 5 bases for V and 0 bases for J; bases not matched to a gene: 8. From germline, CDR1 is SGHVS and CDR2 FNYEAQ. The length of the CDR3 is 18 residues. This chain's CDR3 is CASSPETSGSSSYNEQFF. In nucleotides, the CDR3 is TGTGCCAGCAGCCCCGAGACTAGCGGGAGTAGCTCCTACAATGAGCAGTTCTTC.

This clonotype was observed a few times. The chain uses TRBV28 and TRBJ2-7, with D tentatively TRBD2 (5 bases). The CDR3 extends over 16 amino acids. Germline CDR1 is MDHEN and CDR2 is SYDVKM. The V and J ends lost 4 bases and 2 bases respectively, with 18 bases between them. This chain's CDR3 is CASSSGAGEITYEQYF. CDR3 coding DNA: TGTGCCAGCAGTTCAGGCGCGGGTGAGATCACCTACGAGCAGTACTTC.

This clonotype was recorded at least ten times. The chain couples TRBV7-9 to TRBJ2-1; no reliable D call. Deletions cut 1 base from V and 9 bases from J, with 7 bases between. The CDR3 is 12 amino acids. Germline V gives CDR1 SEHNR, CDR2 FQNEAQ (reference sequence). In DNA, the CDR3 is TGTGCCAGCAGCTTAGGTATGAGTGAGCAGTTCTTC. It is translated as CASSLGMSEQFF.

This clonotype was recorded at least ten times. The chain has TRBV12-5 and TRBJ1-5; D is uncertain. Germline V CDR1 and CDR2: LGHNT, FRNRAP. The CDR3 sequence is 12 residues long. V was shortened by 5 bases and J by 5 bases, with 7 bases between the two germline ends. The DNA for the CDR3 is TGTGCTAGTGGTAAACAAGATCAGCCCCAGCATTTT. Amino acid sequence: CASGKQDQPQHF.

The sample holds many counts of this clonotype. The J gene is TRBJ2-4, the V gene TRBV11-2; TRBD2 might be the D (6 bases). Germline CDR1 reads SGHAT; CDR2 reads FQNNGV. The V and J ends lost 1 base and 3 bases respectively, with 13 bases between them. The CDR3 consists of 16 residues. CDR3 bases: TGTGCCAGCAGCTTAGTCGGGGGTTATGACAAAAACATTCAGTACTTC. It is translated as CASSLVGGYDKNIQYF.

Remarks on this clonotype: This may stem from a read error, because a much larger clone lies one nucleotide away. This chain connects TRBV7-8 to TRBJ2-3, with 7 nucleotides matching TRBD1. The CDR3 length is 14 residues. In germline, CDR1 is SGHVS, CDR2 FQNEAQ. The CDR3 DNA reads TGTGCCAGCAGACAGGGGACAGACACAGATACGCGGTATTTT. Protein sequence: CASRQGTDTDTRYF.